Each of the 20 T cell receptor beta chains below was sequenced from the same sample in a study of cytomegalovirus exposure and HLA in healthy donors. The PCR was carried out with 60 Vbeta primers and 13 Jbeta primers. The method was immunoSEQ multiplex PCR; TCRdb's version includes in-frame clones alone and lacks a portion of them. The sample holds roughly 140,000 clones; approximately 84% are singletons and the top ten take 2.3%. The source material was PBMCs. Every receptor here comes from a woman aged 18-29 years in good health and CMV-seronegative.

The V gene is TRBV27, the J gene TRBJ1-4; D is unclear. The germline CDR1 and CDR2 sequences are MNHEY and SMNVEV (reference sequence). The CDR3 has 12 amino acids. V was clipped by 6 bases and J by 7 bases, with 9 bases between them. DNA for the CDR3: TGTGCCAGCAGATCCCCCGGTGAAAAACTGTTTTTT. Protein: CASRSPGEKLFF.

V usage is TRBV15 and J usage is TRBJ2-7; 8 bases map to TRBD1. After removal of 1 base from V and 4 bases from J, the junction contained 3 bases not matched to a gene. The CDR3 is 14 amino acids. Germline V CDR1 and CDR2: LNHNV, YYDKDF (reference sequence). CDR3 in DNA: TGTGCCACCAGCAGAGGGACAGGGCCGTACGAGCAGTACTTC. Protein: CATSRGTGPYEQYF.

The V and J genes are TRBV11-2 and TRBJ1-2; D might be TRBD1 (6 bases). This CDR3 contains 16 residues. Germline V CDR1 and CDR2: SGHAT, FQNNGV. Trimming cost V 1 base and J 3 bases, with 15 bases left between them. The CDR3 sequence: CASSLVKGVLDYGYTF. Written as DNA, the CDR3 is TGTGCCAGCAGCTTAGTCAAGGGGGTATTGGACTATGGCTACACCTTC.

This rearrangement joins TRBV6-1 to TRBJ2-3; 10 nucleotides align to TRBD1. Trimming at V came to 8 bases and at J to 5 bases, leaving 4 bases not matched to a gene. The CDR3 runs 13 residues. Germline-derived CDR1 and CDR2 are MNHNS and SASEGT. CDR3 coding DNA: TGTGCCAGCGGAAGGACAGGGGGAGATACGCAGTATTTT. Translation: CASGRTGGDTQYF.

The chain employs TRBV28 and TRBJ1-2; tentative D call: TRBD1 (5 bases). Germline V gene data show CDR1 as MDHEN and CDR2 as SYDVKM. V shed 2 bases and J shed 4 bases, with 8 bases lying between them. The CDR3 is 13 amino acids. CDR3 sequence: CASSLRGGYGYTF. Written as DNA, the CDR3 is TGTGCCAGCAGTTTAAGGGGCGGCTATGGCTACACCTTC.

The V call is TRBV19, the J call TRBJ1-5; 8 bases are shared with TRBD1. The CDR3 is made up of 14 amino acids. The germline V gene has CDR1 LNHDA and CDR2 SQIVND (reference sequence). The V and J ends lost 9 bases and 3 bases, in that order; junction bases with no gene match: 7. CDR3: CASTDRGLNQPQHF. CDR3 bases: TGTGCCAGCACCGACAGGGGCCTCAATCAGCCCCAGCATTTT. The full variable domain, its missing parts supplied by reference TRBV19 and TRBJ1-5, is DGGITQSPKYLFRKEGQNVTLSCEQNLNHDAMYWYRQDPGQGLRLIYYSQIVNDFQKGDIAEGYSVSREKKESFPLTVTSAQKNPTAFYLCASTDRGLNQPQHFGDGTRLSIL.

The chain recombines TRBV10-3 with TRBJ1-2, with TRBD1 identical over 7 bases. V was clipped by 3 bases and J by 3 bases; unmatched bases: 10. There are 16 residues in the CDR3. The germline V gene encodes CDR1 ENHRY and CDR2 SYGVKD. The CDR3 reads CAISDTGGQGDYGYTF. In DNA, the CDR3 is TGTGCCATCAGTGATACTGGTGGGCAGGGGGACTATGGCTACACCTTC.

The DNA for the CDR3 is TGTGCCAGCAGCTTAAGGCGGGGGCCTTACGAGCAGTACTTC. Protein: CASSLRRGPYEQYF. The chain employs TRBV7-2 and TRBJ2-7; D is perhaps TRBD2 (7 bases). V lost 2 bases and J lost 4, with 12 bases in between. There are 14 residues in the CDR3. Germline V lookup: CDR1 SGHTA, CDR2 FQGNSA. The full variable domain, rest sourced from reference TRBV7-2 and TRBJ2-7, is GAGVSQSPSNKVTEKGKDVELRCDPISGHTALYWYRQSLGQGLEFLIYFQGNSAPDKSGLPSDRFSAERTGGSVSTLTIQRTQQEDSAVYLCASSLRRGPYEQYFGPGTRLTVT.

Here the CDR3 DNA reads TGCGCCAGCAGCCTTTCCACCCCTCCTACCTCTGGAAACACCATATATTTT. This encodes CASSLSTPPTSGNTIYF. The rearrangement uses TRBV4-1 and TRBJ1-3, with D uncertain. CDR3 size: 17 residues. Germline V gene data show CDR1 as MGHRA and CDR2 as YSYEKL. Trimming took off 4 bases at V and 0 bases at J, with 16 bases between the two ends.

This chain uses TRBV4-3 with TRBJ1-5, with D uncertain. The CDR3 is 15 amino acids. CDR1 is LGHNA, CDR2 YSLEER, per germline. The V and J ends lost 0 bases and 3 bases respectively, with 9 bases between them. This chain's CDR3 is CASSQDHGNNQPQHF. The CDR3 DNA sequence: TGCGCCAGCAGCCAAGATCACGGGAACAATCAGCCCCAGCATTTT.

The rearrangement uses TRBV7-9 and TRBJ2-1; D is perhaps TRBD1 (6 bases). Germline V gene data show CDR1 as SEHNR and CDR2 as FQNEAQ (reference sequence). The ends were cut back, 5 bases at V and 8 bases at J, with 22 bases in the middle. The CDR3 has 16 amino acids. The CDR3 loop is CASSEAPQPQGDEQFF. The DNA of the CDR3 is TGTGCCAGCAGCGAAGCCCCACAGCCACAGGGCGATGAGCAGTTCTTC.

The rearrangement joins TRBV28 to TRBJ2-5; D is possibly TRBD2 (7 bases). Germline lookup yields CDR1 MDHEN and CDR2 SYDVKM. This CDR3 is 16 amino acids long. Deletions cut 4 bases from V and 4 bases from J, with 19 bases between. The CDR3 region is CASSWWGRGASETQYF. The CDR3 DNA reads as TGTGCCAGCAGTTGGTGGGGCCGGGGGGCATCAGAGACCCAGTACTTC.

The count of this clone is one. The chain employs TRBV4-2 and TRBJ2-3, with 10 bases fitting TRBD2. The CDR3 length is 16 residues. Trimming removed 3 bases from V and 5 bases from J; junction bases left unmatched: 8. CDR1 and CDR2 (germline): LGHNA, YNFKEQ. This CDR3 reads CASSHPSGGGGDTQYF. The CDR3 region has the DNA TGTGCCAGCAGCCATCCCAGCGGGGGGGGCGGAGATACGCAGTATTTT.

This clone was detected once. The rearrangement uses TRBV11-3 and TRBJ2-5, with a tentative D call TRBD1 (6 bases). From germline, CDR1 is SGHNT and CDR2 YENEEA. V lost 4 bases and J 2 bases, leaving 11 bases between the germline ends. The CDR3 sequence is 14 residues long. The CDR3 region is CASSSNDRQETQYF. For the CDR3, the DNA is TGTGCCAGCAGCTCTAATGACAGGCAAGAGACCCAGTACTTC.

The sample holds a few counts of this clone. This chain uses TRBV7-9 with TRBJ2-7; tentatively, D is TRBD2 (6 bases). The CDR3 is made up of 13 amino acids. Trimming took off 1 base at V and 6 bases at J, with 10 bases between the two ends. Germline assignment: CDR1 SEHNR and CDR2 FQNEAQ (reference sequence). In nucleotides, the CDR3 is TGTGCCAGCAGCTTAGGGGGAGGCCTCGAGCAGTACTTC. Amino acid sequence: CASSLGGGLEQYF.

The CDR3 region has the DNA TGTGCCTGGAGTTCAGGGGGGACAGATACGCAGTATTTT. Translating it yields CAWSSGGTDTQYF. The rearrangement uses TRBV30 and TRBJ2-3; a weak D match, TRBD1 (7 bases). Germline assignment: CDR1 GTSNPN and CDR2 SVGIG (reference sequence). CDR3 length equals 13 residues. Trimming cost V 2 bases and J 3 bases, with 9 bases left between them.

The genes are TRBV28 and TRBJ2-3, with D perhaps matching TRBD2 (6 bases). This CDR3 comprises 16 residues. Germline V lookup: CDR1 MDHEN, CDR2 SYDVKM. Trimming left V 6 bases short and J 2 bases short, with 18 bases between. CDR3: CASRSLALPYTDTQYF. The CDR3 nucleotides read TGTGCCAGCAGGTCCCTAGCGCTGCCTTACACAGATACGCAGTATTTT. Variable domain in full (rest from reference TRBV28 and TRBJ2-3): DVKVTQSSRYLVKRTGEKVFLECVQDMDHENMFWYRQDPGLGLRLIYFSYDVKMKEKGDIPEGYSVSREKKERFSLILESASTNQTSMYLCASRSLALPYTDTQYFGPGTRLTVL.

The chain uses TRBV19 and TRBJ1-2, with TRBD1 matching 8 bases. Trimming at V came to 7 bases and at J to 3 bases, leaving 10 bases not matched to a gene. From germline, CDR1 is LNHDA and CDR2 SQIVND (reference sequence). The CDR3 extends over 15 amino acids. CDR3 amino acids: CASTQDRADHYGYTF. Written as DNA, the CDR3 is TGTGCCAGTACCCAGGACAGGGCGGATCACTATGGCTACACCTTC.

The genes are TRBV19 and TRBJ1-6, with D perhaps matching TRBD1 (5 bases). Looked up from germline, CDR1 is LNHDA and CDR2 is SQIVND (reference sequence). The V gene lost 3 bases and the J gene lost 8 bases, with 14 bases spanning the gap. The CDR3 contains 15 residues. CDR3 DNA sequence: TGTGCCAGTAGTATTGGCGGCGCGGGGGATTCACCCCTCCACTTT. Protein sequence: CASSIGGAGDSPLHF. The complete variable domain, with remaining parts taken from reference TRBV19 and TRBJ1-6, reads DGGITQSPKYLFRKEGQNVTLSCEQNLNHDAMYWYRQDPGQGLRLIYYSQIVNDFQKGDIAEGYSVSREKKESFPLTVTSAQKNPTAFYLCASSIGGAGDSPLHFGNGTRLTVT.

The J gene is TRBJ2-3, the V gene TRBV30; D might be TRBD2 (5 bases). CDR3 length: 14 residues. CDR1 GTSNPN and CDR2 SVGIG come from the germline V gene (reference sequence). Deletions cut 0 bases from V and 2 bases from J, with 9 bases between. The CDR3 reads CAWSVRVSTDTQYF. CDR3 DNA sequence: TGTGCCTGGAGTGTGAGGGTTTCCACAGATACGCAGTATTTT.